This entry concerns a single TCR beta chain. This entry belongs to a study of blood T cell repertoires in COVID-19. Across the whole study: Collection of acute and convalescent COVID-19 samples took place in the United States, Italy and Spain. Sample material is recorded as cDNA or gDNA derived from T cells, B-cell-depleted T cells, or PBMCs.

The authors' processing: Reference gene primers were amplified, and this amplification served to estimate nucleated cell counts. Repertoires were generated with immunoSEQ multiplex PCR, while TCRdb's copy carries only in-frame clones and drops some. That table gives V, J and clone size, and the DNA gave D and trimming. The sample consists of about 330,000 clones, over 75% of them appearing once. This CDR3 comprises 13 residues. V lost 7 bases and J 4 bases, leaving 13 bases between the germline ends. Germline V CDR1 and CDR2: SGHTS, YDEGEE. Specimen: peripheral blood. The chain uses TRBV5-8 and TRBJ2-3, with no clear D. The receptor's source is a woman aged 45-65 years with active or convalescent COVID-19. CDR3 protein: CASGSRMADTQYF. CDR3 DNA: TGTGCCAGCGGCAGTCGCATGGCAGATACGCAGTATTTT.